The 5 T cell receptor beta chains reported below all come from one sample, sequenced in a study of T cells after yellow fever vaccination. TCRdb redid the calling of the 5' RACE reads with MiXCR, one entry per CDR3 protein. This repertoire shows a few hundred thousand distinct CDR3 sequences, around 7% found once; its top ten account for roughly a sixth. The sequences come from PBMCs, collected around 45 days after the first yellow fever vaccination. All receptors come from a man aged 18 to 29 who received the YFV17D yellow fever vaccine.

The rearrangement joins TRBV27 to TRBJ2-2, with D uncertain. V was clipped by 4 bases and J by 8 bases, with 8 bases between them. Germline V gene data show CDR1 as MNHEY and CDR2 as SMNVEV (reference sequence). CDR3 size: 12 residues. The CDR3 coding sequence is TGTGCCAGCAGTTGGGTGAAGGGGGAGCTGTTTTTT. Protein sequence: CASSWVKGELFF.

This clonotype came up a few times. V gene TRBV5-4 combines with J gene TRBJ2-2, with 11 bases that match TRBD2. Germline V gene data show CDR1 as SGHNT and CDR2 as YYREEE (reference sequence). Trimming took 5 bases from V and 7 from J; bases not matched to a gene: 16. The CDR3 runs 18 residues. CDR3 protein: CASSLLTDSGGAVGELFF. The CDR3 DNA reads as TGTGCCAGCAGTCTCCTAACCGATAGCGGGGGGGCCGTCGGGGAGCTGTTTTTT. Full variable domain (missing parts from reference TRBV5-4 and TRBJ2-2): ETGVTQSPTHLIKTRGQQVTLRCSSQSGHNTVSWYQQALGQGPQFIFQYYREEENGRGNFPPRFSGLQFPNYSSELNVNALELDDSALYLCASSLLTDSGGAVGELFFGEGSRLTVL.

This clonotype appeared a few times. The chain couples TRBV6-2 or TRBV6-3 to TRBJ2-5; 9 bases map to TRBD2. Trimming cost V 5 bases and J 0 bases; bases outside gene matches: 4. The length of the CDR3 is 15 residues. In germline, CDR1 is MNHEY, CDR2 SVGEGT. CDR3 residues: CASSASGDDQETQYF. The DNA for the CDR3 is TGTGCCAGCAGTGCTAGCGGGGACGACCAAGAGACCCAGTACTTC.

In its sample, this clonotype was seen a few times. The V gene is TRBV4-1, the J gene TRBJ1-2, with a tentative D call TRBD1 (6 bases). V lost 4 bases and J lost 8, with 23 bases in between. The germline V gene has CDR1 MGHRA and CDR2 YSYEKL. This CDR3 has 16 amino acids. The CDR3 DNA reads as TGCGCCAGCAGCCCCCCCGGGGCGGGGGCGCCTAGGGGCTACACCTTC. Encoded protein: CASSPPGAGAPRGYTF.

In this sample, this clonotype turned up many times. The chain carries TRBV4-3 and TRBJ2-1; 9 nucleotides line up with TRBD1. Per the germline V gene, CDR1 is LGHNA and CDR2 is YSLEER. The CDR3 runs to 14 residues. The V and J ends lost 3 bases and 9 bases, in that order; junction bases with no gene match: 6. In nucleotides, the CDR3 is TGCGCCAGCAGCCACCTGGACAGGGGCGGTGAGCAGTTCTTC. It specifies CASSHLDRGGEQFF.